Presented here are 4 T cell receptor beta chains from one specimen sequenced in a study of T cells in Graves' hyperthyroidism and ophthalmopathy. It was RNA transcripts that yielded the amplified TCR beta CDR3 regions. TCR CDR3 regions were first amplified by RT-PCR with HTBI primers. TCRdb ran MiXCR on the multiplex PCR reads and lists one entry per CDR3 protein. The sample lists approximately 630,000 distinct CDR3 sequences, under 20% seen once, with over 3.5% in the top ten. The sequencing sample was made of blood. The origin of the receptors is a woman aged 25 to 39 with Graves' hyperthyroidism.

This clonotype was seen a handful of times. V and J are TRBV28 and TRBJ2-5, with a possible D match to TRBD2 (6 bases). The CDR3 covers 15 residues. The germline V gene has CDR1 MDHEN and CDR2 SYDVKM. V gave up 8 bases and J gave up 2 bases, with 18 bases separating them. CDR3 sequence: CASATGLALQETQYF. CDR3 bases: TGTGCCAGCGCCACCGGGCTAGCGCTTCAAGAGACCCAGTACTTC.

This chain joins TRBV4-1 and TRBJ2-1, with a tentative D call TRBD2 (5 bases). CDR1 MGHRA and CDR2 YSYEKL come from the germline V gene. V lost 0 bases and J lost 6, with 9 bases in between. The length of the CDR3 is 14 residues. The CDR3 DNA follows: TGCGCCAGCAGCCAAGAACGGGGAGTCAATGAGCAGTTCTTC. Its translation: CASSQERGVNEQFF.

The chain has TRBV5-1 and TRBJ2-7, with no clear D. From germline, CDR1 is SGHRS and CDR2 YFSETQ. The CDR3 sequence is 14 residues long. V lost 0 bases and J lost 3, with 10 bases in between. The chain's CDR3 is CASSLASLFYEQYF. The CDR3 DNA follows: TGCGCCAGCAGCTTGGCCTCTCTTTTCTACGAGCAGTACTTC.

This clonotype was recorded a few times. This chain links TRBV20-1 with TRBJ2-4; possibly TRBD2 for D (5 bases). The length of the CDR3 is 14 residues. Trimming removed 3 bases at V and 0 bases at J, with 9 bases between. Germline CDR1 is DFQATT and CDR2 is SNEGSKA (reference sequence). CDR3: CSARKGLAKNIQYF. For the CDR3, the DNA is TGCAGTGCTAGGAAAGGACTAGCCAAAAACATTCAGTACTTC.